This T cell receptor beta chain is drawn from a study of T cells in Graves' hyperthyroidism and ophthalmopathy. Germline V gives CDR1 SGHVS, CDR2 FQNEAQ. The CDR3 consists of 17 residues. Unmatched junction bases numbered 11, after V lost 1 base and J lost 7 bases. It was RNA transcripts that yielded the amplified TCR beta CDR3 regions. With the HTBI primer set, the TCR CDR3 went through a first round of RT-PCR. TCRdb ran MiXCR on the multiplex PCR reads and lists one entry per CDR3 protein. The sample lists fewer than 400,000 distinct CDR3 sequences; more than 12% were seen once. V usage is TRBV7-8 and J usage is TRBJ2-2; 8 nucleotides match TRBD2. Input material: blood. This clonotype originated in a man aged 50 to 59 with Graves' ophthalmopathy. The CDR3 is CASSLVVSGTSVGELFF. Written as DNA, the CDR3 is TGTGCCAGCAGCTTAGTAGTGTCGGGGACTAGTGTCGGGGAGCTGTTTTTT.